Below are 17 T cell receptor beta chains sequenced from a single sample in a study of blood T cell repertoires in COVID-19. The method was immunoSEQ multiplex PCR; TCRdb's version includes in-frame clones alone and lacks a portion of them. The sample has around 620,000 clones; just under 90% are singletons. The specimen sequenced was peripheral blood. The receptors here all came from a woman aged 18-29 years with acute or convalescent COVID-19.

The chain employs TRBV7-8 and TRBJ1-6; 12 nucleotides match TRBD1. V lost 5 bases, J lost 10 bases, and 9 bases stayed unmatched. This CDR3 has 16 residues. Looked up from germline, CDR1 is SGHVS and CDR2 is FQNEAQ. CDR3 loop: CASSLRDRGLGSPLHF. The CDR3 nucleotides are TGTGCCAGCAGCCTCCGGGACAGGGGGCTAGGGTCACCCCTCCACTTT.

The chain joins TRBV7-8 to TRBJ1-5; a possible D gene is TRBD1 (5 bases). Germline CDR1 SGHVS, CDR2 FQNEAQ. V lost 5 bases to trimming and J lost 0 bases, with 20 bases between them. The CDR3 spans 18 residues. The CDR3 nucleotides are TGTGCCAGCAGCCCTCGCTTTAGGGGTTATAGTAGCAATCAGCCCCAGCATTTT. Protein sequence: CASSPRFRGYSSNQPQHF.

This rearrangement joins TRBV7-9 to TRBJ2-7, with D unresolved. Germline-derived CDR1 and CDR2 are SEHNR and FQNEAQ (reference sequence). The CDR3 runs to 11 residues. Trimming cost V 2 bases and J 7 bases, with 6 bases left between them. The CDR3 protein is CASSLPPEQYF. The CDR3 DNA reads TGTGCCAGCAGCTTACCCCCGGAGCAGTACTTC.

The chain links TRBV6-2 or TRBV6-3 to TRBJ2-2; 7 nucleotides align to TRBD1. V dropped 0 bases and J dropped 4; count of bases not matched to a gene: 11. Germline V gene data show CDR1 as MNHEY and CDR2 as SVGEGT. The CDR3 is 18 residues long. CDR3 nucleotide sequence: TGTGCCAGCAGTTACTCGTTGGACCAGGGGGTTCTCACCGGGGAGCTGTTTTTT. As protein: CASSYSLDQGVLTGELFF.

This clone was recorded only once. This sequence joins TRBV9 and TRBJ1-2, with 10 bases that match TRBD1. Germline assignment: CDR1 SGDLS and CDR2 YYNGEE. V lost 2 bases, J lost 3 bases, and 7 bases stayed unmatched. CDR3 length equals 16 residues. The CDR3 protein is CASSVLGQGGHYGYTF. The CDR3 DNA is TGTGCCAGCAGCGTTCTTGGACAGGGGGGCCACTATGGCTACACCTTC.

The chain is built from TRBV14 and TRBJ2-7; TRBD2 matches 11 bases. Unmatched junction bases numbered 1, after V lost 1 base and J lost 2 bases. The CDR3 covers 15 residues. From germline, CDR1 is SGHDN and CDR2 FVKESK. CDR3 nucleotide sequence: TGTGCCAGCAGCCAAGGACTAGCGGGGACCTACGAGCAGTACTTC. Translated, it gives CASSQGLAGTYEQYF.

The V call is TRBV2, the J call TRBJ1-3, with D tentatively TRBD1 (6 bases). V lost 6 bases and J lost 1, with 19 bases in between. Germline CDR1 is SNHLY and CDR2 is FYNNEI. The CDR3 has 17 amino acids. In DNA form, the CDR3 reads TGTGCCAGCAGGTCCCTGGACAGACTTATGTCTGGAAACACCATATATTTT. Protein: CASRSLDRLMSGNTIYF.

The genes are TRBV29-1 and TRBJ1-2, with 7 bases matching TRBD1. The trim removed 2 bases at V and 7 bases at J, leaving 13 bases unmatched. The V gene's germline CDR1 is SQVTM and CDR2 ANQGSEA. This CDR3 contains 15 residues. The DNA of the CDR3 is TGCAGCGTTGAAAGAGGGGGACAGCTGCTTTTTGGCTACACCTTC. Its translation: CSVERGGQLLFGYTF.

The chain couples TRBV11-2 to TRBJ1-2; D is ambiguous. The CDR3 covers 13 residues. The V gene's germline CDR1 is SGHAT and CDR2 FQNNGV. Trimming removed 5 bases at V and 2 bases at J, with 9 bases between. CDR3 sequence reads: CASSKTPNYGYTF. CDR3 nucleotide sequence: TGTGCCAGCAGCAAAACACCGAACTATGGCTACACCTTC.

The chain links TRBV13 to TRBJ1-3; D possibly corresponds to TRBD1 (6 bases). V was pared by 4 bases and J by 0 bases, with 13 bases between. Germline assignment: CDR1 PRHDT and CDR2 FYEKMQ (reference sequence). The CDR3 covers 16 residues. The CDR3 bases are TGTGCCAGCAGCTGGGGGGGCATGTACTCTGGAAACACCATATATTTT. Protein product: CASSWGGMYSGNTIYF. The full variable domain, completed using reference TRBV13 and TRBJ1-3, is AAGVIQSPRHLIKEKRETATLKCYPIPRHDTVYWYQQGPGQDPQFLISFYEKMQSDKGSIPDRFSAQQFSDYHSELNMSSLELGDSALYFCASSWGGMYSGNTIYFGEGSWLTVV.

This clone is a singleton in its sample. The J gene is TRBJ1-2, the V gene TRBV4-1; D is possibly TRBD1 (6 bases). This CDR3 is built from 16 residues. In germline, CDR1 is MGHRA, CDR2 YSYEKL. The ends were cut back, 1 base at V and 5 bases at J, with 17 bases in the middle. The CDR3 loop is CASSQVAIQGQYGYTF. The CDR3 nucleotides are TGCGCCAGCAGCCAAGTGGCGATCCAGGGGCAATATGGCTACACCTTC.

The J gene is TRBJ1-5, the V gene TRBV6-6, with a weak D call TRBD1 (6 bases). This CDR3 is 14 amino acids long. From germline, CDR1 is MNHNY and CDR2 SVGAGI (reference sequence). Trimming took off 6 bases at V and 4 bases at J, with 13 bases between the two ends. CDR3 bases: TGTGCCAGCAGACCTGACAGGCTGAATCAGCCCCAGCATTTT. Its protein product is CASRPDRLNQPQHF.

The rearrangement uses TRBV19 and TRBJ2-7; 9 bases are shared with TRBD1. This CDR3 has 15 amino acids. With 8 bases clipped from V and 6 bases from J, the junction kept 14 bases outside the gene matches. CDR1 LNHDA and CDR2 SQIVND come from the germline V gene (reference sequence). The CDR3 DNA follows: TGTGCCAGTCATCCTGGGGGACAGGGAGGAGGCGAGCAGTACTTC. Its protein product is CASHPGGQGGGEQYF.

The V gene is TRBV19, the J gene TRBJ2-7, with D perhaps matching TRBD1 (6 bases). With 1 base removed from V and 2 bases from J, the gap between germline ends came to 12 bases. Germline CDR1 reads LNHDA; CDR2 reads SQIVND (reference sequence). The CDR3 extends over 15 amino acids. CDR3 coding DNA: TGTGCCAGTAGTATAGCCGGGGCAGGGGCCTACGAGCAGTACTTC. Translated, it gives CASSIAGAGAYEQYF.

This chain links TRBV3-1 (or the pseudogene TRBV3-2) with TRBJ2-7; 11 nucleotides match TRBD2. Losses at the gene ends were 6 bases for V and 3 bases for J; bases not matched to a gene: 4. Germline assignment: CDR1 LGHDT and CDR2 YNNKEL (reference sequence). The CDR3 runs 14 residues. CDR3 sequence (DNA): TGTGCCAGCAGTCCCGGGACTAGCGGCTACGAGCAGTACTTC. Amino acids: CASSPGTSGYEQYF.

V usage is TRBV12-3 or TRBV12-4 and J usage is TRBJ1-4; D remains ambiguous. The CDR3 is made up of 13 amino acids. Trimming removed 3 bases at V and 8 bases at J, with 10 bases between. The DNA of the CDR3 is TGTGCCAGCAGTTTTCTTACAGACGAAAAACTGTTTTTT. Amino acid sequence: CASSFLTDEKLFF.

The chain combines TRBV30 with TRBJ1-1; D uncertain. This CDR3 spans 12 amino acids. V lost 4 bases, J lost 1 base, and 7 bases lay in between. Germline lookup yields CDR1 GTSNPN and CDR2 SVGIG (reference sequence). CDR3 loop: CAWNPRNTEAFF. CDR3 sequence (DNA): TGTGCCTGGAATCCCCGGAACACTGAAGCTTTCTTT.